This T cell receptor beta chain is drawn from a study of blood T cell repertoires in COVID-19 (dated by TCRdb to 2018 to 2020). Regarding the research as a whole: Samples from collaborators originated in the United States, Italy and Spain and spanned both the acute and convalescent phases of COVID-19. The prospective study material was composed of cDNA or gDNA derived from T cells, B-cell-depleted T cells, or PBMCs. Subjects who had been exposed to COVID-19, were actively infected with it, or had recovered from it provided the deeply sampled blood TCRbeta repertoires that made up the dataset. The repertoires were released in a freely available public database intended as a resource for research on the immune response to SARS-CoV-2. Samples came from the ongoing ImmuneRACE study (first 160 participants) plus 1,254 subjects from 6 global collaborators. The sample metadata nearly always contained a de-identified subject ID, COVID-19 status, age in years and sex. Where HLA class I and class II types were available, the types were taken from metadata supplied by the sample provider, not from assay-based typing. Overall study outcomes, separate from this receptor: The amount of clinical and demographic metadata varied by source and participant and was provided uncurated.

The germline V gene (reference sequence) gives CDR1 as WNHNN and CDR2 as SYGVQD. From cysteine to phenylalanine, the CDR3 is 14 amino acids long. Only the CDR3 part of the read is kept: 42 bases, read in frame from the first base. V and J lose 4 bases and 3 bases, and a span of 9 bases separates them. In Seattle, one collaborating source enrolled patients while the infection was active and tracked those patients longitudinally over the course of disease. The collaborating institutions used their own protocols to collect whole blood in K2EDTA tubes. Collaborator samples were shipped for TCRbeta analysis as frozen whole blood, isolated PBMCs, or DNA extracted from either sample type. This clone was observed a few times. Its antigen is unknown. Base qualities were left out, and no much larger clone turns up one base away. TCRbeta CDR3 regions were amplified from genomic DNA using the immunoSEQ Assay, a bias-controlled multiplex PCR. Under the source paper's analysis protocol: Within the assay, amplification of reference gene primers was used to estimate how many nucleated cells each sample contained. To quantify the absolute abundance of each unique TCRbeta CDR3 rearrangement, sequence reads were collapsed and filtered. For each sample, productive Simpson clonality was calculated as the square root of Simpson's diversity index over productive rearrangements. TCRdb retrieved this table from immuneACCESS and kept in-frame rearrangements only. Not all clones are present; in checked studies, unresolved V genes account for under half, and no reason is known for the remainder. V and J calls and clone size are as listed in that table; D and trimming were resolved from the DNA. The sample yields 390,000 or so clones; about 89% were counted once. About 10% of the sample is taken by the ten largest.

The rearranged chain carries TRBV10-1 and TRBJ2-2, and perhaps TRBD2 as D gene, on 6 matching bases. The sequence was collected from a woman aged 30 to 39 with COVID-19, enrolled during active disease. The sample taken for sequencing was peripheral blood. The nucleotide sequence is TGCGCCAGCAGTGCGATAGCGGACACCGGGGAGCTGTTTTTT. Its coded protein is CASSAIADTGELFF.